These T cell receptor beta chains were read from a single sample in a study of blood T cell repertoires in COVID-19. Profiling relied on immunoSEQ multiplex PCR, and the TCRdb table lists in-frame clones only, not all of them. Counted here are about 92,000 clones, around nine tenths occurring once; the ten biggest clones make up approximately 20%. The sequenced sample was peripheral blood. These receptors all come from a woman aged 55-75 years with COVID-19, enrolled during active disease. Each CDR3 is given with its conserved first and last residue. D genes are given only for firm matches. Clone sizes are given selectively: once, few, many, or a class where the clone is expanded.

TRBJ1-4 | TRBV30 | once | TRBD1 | TGTGCCTGGAGTACAGGGGTTCGAGAAAAACTGTTTTTT | CAWSTGVREKLFF
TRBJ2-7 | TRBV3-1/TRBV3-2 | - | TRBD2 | TGTGCCAGCAGCCAGCCTAGCGGGTCCACCTACGAGCAGTACTTC | CASSQPSGSTYEQYF
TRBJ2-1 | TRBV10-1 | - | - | TGCGCCAGCAGTGAGTCCCCGCGGGGTCGCAATGAGCAGTTCTTC | CASSESPRGRNEQFF
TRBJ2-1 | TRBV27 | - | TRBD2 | TGTGCCAGCAGGGGACTAACCGAGCAGTTCTTC | CASRGLTEQFF
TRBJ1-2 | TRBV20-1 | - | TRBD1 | TGCAGTGCTAGTTACGGACAGGGCTATGGCTACACCTTC | CSASYGQGYGYTF
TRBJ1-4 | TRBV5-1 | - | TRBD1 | TGCGCCAGCAGCCAGGGACAGGCATGGGGTAATGAAAAACTGTTTTTT | CASSQGQAWGNEKLFF
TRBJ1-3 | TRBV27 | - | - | TGTGCCAGCAGCACAGAGAGTGGAAACACCATATATTTT | CASSTESGNTIYF
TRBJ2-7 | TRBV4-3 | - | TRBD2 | TGCGCCAGCAGCCAAGCCACAGGCGGGAGGGGATACGAGCAGTACTTC | CASSQATGGRGYEQYF
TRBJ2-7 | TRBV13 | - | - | TGTGCCAGCAGCACGGGACTCCGGGGGGAGCAGTACTTC | CASSTGLRGEQYF
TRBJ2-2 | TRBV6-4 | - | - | TGTGCCAGCAGCGGGTCTAAGACCAGCCTCACCGGGGAGCTGTTTTTT | CASSGSKTSLTGELFF
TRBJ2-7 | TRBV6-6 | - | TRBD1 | TGTGCCAGCAGTCAGACAGGGACCTACGAGCAGTACTTC | CASSQTGTYEQYF
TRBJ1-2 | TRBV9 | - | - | TGTGCCAGCAGCGTTGGGGAGAATGGCTACACCTTC | CASSVGENGYTF
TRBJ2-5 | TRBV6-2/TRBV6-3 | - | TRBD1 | TGTGCCAGCAGTTACCCGGGACAGGGCCAGGAGACCCAGTACTTC | CASSYPGQGQETQYF
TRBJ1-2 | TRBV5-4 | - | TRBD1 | TGTGCCAGCAGCTTGCAAGGGGGACAGGGGGCTGGAGGCTACACCTTC | CASSLQGGQGAGGYTF
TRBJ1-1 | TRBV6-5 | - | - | TGTGCCAGCAGCCGAAGGGGGAACACTGAAGCTTTCTTT | CASSRRGNTEAFF
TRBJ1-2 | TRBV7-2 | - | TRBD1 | TGTGCCAGCAGCTGGGACAGGGTCGGCTACACCTTC | CASSWDRVGYTF
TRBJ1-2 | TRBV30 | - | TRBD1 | TGTGCCTCAAGGGGTGGGACAGGGGGCGTCTATGGCTACACCTTC | CASRGGTGGVYGYTF
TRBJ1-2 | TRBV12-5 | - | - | TGTGCTAGTGGTAGCAACCTCAGGGGAAACTATGGCTACACCTTC | CASGSNLRGNYGYTF
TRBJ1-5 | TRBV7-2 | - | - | TGTGCCAGCAGCTTAGTTGCCACAGATCAGCCCCAGCATTTT | CASSLVATDQPQHF
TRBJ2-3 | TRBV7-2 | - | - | TGTGCCAGCAGCTTAGCGAGCGGCACAGATACGCAGTATTTT | CASSLASGTDTQYF
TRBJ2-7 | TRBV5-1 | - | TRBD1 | TGCGCCAGCAACCTGACACCCTCGACAGGGATGATGGGCGAGCAGTACTTC | CASNLTPSTGMMGEQYF
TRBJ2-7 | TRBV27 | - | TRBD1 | TGTGCCAGCAGCCCGACAGGGGCTGACGGTCGGAGCTCCTACGAGCAGTACTTC | CASSPTGADGRSSYEQYF
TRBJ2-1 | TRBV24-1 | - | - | TGTGCCACCAGTGACCGCGACAGGTCTGGCTCCTACAATGAGCAGTTCTTC | CATSDRDRSGSYNEQFF
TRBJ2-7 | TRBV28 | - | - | TGTGCCAGCAGTTCGGGGATTGACCGTCCCTACGAGCAGTACTTC | CASSSGIDRPYEQYF
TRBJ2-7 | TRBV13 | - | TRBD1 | TGTGCCAGCAGCGCTGGACAGGCCCACCGGCAATACTTC | CASSAGQAHRQYF
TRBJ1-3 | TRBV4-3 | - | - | TGCGCCAGCAGCCAAGATCTGGGGGCGGCTGGAAACACCATATATTTT | CASSQDLGAAGNTIYF
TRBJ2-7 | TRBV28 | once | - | TGTGCCAGCAGCAATCATCCGGGGGGCGGTTACGAGCAGTACTTC | CASSNHPGGGYEQYF
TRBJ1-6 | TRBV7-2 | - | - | TGTGCCAGCAGCTTATTTTGGTTCGGGAGCTATAATTCACCCCTCCACTTT | CASSLFWFGSYNSPLHF
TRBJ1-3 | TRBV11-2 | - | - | TGTGCCAGCAGCTCAGGACTTTCCGGGAACACCATATATTTT | CASSSGLSGNTIYF
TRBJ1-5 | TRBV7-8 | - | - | TGTGCCAGCAGCTCTCCGGAGGGCCACCATAGCAATCAGCCCCAGCATTTT | CASSSPEGHHSNQPQHF
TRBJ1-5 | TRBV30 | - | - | TGTGCCTGGAGTGTACAGGTTCAGCAGCCCCAGCATTTT | CAWSVQVQQPQHF
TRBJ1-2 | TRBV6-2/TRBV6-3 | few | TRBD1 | TGTGCCAGCAACCCGACAGGGGGCTACTATGGCTACACCTTC | CASNPTGGYYGYTF
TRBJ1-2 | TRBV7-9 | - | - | TGTGCCAGCAGCTCAGGAGGTGACTATGGCTACACCTTC | CASSSGGDYGYTF